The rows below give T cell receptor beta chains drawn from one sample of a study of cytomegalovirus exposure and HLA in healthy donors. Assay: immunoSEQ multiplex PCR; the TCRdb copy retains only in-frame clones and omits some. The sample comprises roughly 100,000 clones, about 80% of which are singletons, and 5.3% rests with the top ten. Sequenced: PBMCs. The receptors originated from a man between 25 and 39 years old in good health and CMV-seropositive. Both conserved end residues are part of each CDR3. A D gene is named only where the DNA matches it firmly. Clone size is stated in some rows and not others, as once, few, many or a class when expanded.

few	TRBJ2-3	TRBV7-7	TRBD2	TGTGCTAGCAGCTTAGCGGGCTCAGATACGCAGTATTTT	CASSLAGSDTQYF
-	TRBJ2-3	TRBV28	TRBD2	TGTGCCAGCAGTATTCCTGGGGCGGGAGGCTTAGGAGATACGCAGTATTTT	CASSIPGAGGLGDTQYF
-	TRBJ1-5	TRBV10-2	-	TGCGCCAGCAGTGACGGGTATCAGCCCCAGCATTTT	CASSDGYQPQHF
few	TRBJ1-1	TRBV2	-	TGTGCCAGCAGAACGAGCTTAATGAACACTGAAGCTTTCTTT	CASRTSLMNTEAFF
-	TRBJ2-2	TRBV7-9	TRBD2	TGTGCCAGTCTGCCTCCCCCAGCGGGGGACACCGGGGAGCTGTTTTTT	CASLPPPAGDTGELFF
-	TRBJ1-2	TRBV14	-	TGTGCCAGCAGCCAACTCGGGGTCTATGGCTACACCTTC	CASSQLGVYGYTF
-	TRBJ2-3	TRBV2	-	TGTGCCAGCAGTGATGGGGGGGCCAGCACAGATACGCAGTATTTT	CASSDGGASTDTQYF
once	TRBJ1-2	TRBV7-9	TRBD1	TGTGCCAGCAGCTTACTTACAGGGGAGAATAACTATGGCTACACCTTC	CASSLLTGENNYGYTF
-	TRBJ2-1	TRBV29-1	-	TGCAGCGTTGAAGCCGGAGCGTGGGTCTTC	CSVEAGAWVF
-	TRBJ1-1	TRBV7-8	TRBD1	TGTGCCAGCAGCTTAGTCCCGGACAGGGTGGTGGGCACTGAAGCTTTCTTT	CASSLVPDRVVGTEAFF
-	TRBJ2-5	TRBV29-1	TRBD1	TGCAGCGCCTCCGGGACAGAAGAGACCCAGTACTTC	CSASGTEETQYF